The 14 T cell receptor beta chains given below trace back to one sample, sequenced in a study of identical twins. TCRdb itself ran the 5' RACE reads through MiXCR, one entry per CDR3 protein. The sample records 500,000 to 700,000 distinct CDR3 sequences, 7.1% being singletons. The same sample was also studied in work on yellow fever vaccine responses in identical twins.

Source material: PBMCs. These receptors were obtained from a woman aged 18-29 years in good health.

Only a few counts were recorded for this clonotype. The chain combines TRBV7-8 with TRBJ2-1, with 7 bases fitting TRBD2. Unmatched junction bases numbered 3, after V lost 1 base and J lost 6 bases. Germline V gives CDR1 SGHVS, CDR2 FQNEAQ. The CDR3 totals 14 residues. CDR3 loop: CASSLGLAFNEQFF. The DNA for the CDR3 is TGTGCCAGCAGCTTAGGACTAGCTTTCAATGAGCAGTTCTTC.

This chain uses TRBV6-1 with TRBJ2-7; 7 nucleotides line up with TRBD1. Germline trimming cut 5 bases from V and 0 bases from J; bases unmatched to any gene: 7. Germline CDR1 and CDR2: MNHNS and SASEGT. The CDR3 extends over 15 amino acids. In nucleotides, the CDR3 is TGTGCCAGCAGTAAAGGGACAGCGAGCTCCTACGAGCAGTACTTC. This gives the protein CASSKGTASSYEQYF.

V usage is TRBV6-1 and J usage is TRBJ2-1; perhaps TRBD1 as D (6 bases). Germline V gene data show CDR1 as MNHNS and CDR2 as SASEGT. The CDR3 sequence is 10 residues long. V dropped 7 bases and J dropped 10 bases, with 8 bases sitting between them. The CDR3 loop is CASKGTEQFF. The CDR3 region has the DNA TGTGCCAGCAAAGGGACAGAGCAGTTCTTC.

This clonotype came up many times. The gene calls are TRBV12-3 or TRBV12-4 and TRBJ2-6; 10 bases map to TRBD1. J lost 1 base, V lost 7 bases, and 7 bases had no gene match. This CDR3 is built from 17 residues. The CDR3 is CASKTGQGISGANVLTF. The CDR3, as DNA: TGTGCCAGCAAGACGGGACAGGGGATTTCTGGGGCCAACGTCCTGACTTTC.

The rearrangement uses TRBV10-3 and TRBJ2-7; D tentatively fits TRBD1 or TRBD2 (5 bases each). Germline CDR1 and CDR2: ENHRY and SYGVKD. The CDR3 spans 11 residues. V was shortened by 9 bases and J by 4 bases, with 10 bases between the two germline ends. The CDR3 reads CAMGDPYEQYF. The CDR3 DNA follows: TGTGCCATGGGGGATCCTTACGAGCAGTACTTC.

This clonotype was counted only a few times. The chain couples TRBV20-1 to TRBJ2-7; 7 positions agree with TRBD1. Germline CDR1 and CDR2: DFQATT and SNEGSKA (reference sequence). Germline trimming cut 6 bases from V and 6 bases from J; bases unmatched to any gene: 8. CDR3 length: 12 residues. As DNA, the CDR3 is TGCAGTGCCCAACTACAGGGGCTCGAGCAGTACGTC. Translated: CSAQLQGLEQYV.

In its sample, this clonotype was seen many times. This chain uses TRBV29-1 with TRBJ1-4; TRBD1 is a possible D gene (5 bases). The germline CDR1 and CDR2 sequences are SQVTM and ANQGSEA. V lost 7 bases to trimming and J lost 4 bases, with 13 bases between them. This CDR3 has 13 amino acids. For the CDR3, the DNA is TGCAGCGAGCAACAGGAATATAATGAAAAACTGTTTTTT. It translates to CSEQQEYNEKLFF.

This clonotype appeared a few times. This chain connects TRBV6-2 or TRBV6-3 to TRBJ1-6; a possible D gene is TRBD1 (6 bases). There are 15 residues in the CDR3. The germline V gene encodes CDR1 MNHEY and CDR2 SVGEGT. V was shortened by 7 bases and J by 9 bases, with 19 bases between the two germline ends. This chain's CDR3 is CASIKGGEMASPLHF. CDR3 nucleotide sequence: TGTGCCAGCATCAAGGGGGGGGAGATGGCTTCACCCCTCCACTTT.

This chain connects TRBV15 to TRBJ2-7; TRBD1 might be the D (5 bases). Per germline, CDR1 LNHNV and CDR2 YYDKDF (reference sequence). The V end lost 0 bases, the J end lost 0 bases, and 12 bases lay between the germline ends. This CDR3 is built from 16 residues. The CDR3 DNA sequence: TGTGCCACCAGCAGAGATCAAACGGACAACTCCTACGAGCAGTACTTC. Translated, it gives CATSRDQTDNSYEQYF.

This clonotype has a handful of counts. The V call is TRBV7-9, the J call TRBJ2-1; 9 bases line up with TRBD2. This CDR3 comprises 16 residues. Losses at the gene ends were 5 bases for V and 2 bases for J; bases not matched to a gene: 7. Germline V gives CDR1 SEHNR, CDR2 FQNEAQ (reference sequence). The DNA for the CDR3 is TGTGCCAGCAGCGCGGGACTAGCCCAAACCTACAATGAGCAGTTCTTC. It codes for CASSAGLAQTYNEQFF.

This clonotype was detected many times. The CDR3 DNA is TGCGCCAGCAGCTTGACAGGGTTAAACACCGGGGAGCTGTTTTTT. Protein product: CASSLTGLNTGELFF. V gene TRBV5-1 combines with J gene TRBJ2-2; possible D gene TRBD1, 6 bases. Trimming stripped 1 base from V and 2 bases from J, with 9 bases between. This CDR3 spans 15 amino acids. Germline loops: CDR1 SGHRS, CDR2 YFSETQ.

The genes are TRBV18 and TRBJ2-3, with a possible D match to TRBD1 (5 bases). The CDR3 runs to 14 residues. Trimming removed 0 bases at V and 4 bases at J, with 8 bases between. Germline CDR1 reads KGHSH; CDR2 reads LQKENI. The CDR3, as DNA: TGTGCCAGCTCACCACCCGGACAAGCAGATACGCAGTATTTT. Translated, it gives CASSPPGQADTQYF. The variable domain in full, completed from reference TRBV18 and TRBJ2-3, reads NAGVMQNPRHLVRRRGQEARLRCSPMKGHSHVYWYRQLPEEGLKFMVYLQKENIIDESGMPKERFSAEFPKEGPSILRIQQVVRGDSAAYFCASSPPGQADTQYFGPGTRLTVL.

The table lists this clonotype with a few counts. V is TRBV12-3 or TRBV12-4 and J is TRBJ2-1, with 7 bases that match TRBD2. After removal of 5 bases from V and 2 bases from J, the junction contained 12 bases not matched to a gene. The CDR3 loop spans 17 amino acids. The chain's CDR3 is CASSTHPGTMTYNEQFF. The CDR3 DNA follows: TGTGCCAGCAGTACCCATCCCGGGACTATGACCTACAATGAGCAGTTCTTC.

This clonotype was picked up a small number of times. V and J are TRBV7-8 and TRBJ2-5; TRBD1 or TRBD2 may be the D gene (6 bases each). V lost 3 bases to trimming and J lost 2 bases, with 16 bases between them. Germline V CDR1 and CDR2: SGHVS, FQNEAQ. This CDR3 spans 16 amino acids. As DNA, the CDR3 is TGTGCCAGCAGCTTCAACCCGGGGGCAGGTCAAGAGACCCAGTACTTC. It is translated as CASSFNPGAGQETQYF.